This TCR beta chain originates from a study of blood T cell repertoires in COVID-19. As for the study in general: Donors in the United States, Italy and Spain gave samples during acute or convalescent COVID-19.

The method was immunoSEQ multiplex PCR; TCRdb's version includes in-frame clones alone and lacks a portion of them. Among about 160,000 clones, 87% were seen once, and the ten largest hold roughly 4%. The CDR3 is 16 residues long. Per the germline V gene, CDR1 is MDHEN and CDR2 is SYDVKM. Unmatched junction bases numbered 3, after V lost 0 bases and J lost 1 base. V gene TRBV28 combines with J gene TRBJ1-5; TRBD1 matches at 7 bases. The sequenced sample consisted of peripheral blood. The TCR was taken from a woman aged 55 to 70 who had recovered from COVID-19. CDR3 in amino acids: CASSLWGTASNQPQHF. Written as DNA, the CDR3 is TGTGCCAGCAGTTTATGGGGGACAGCAAGCAATCAGCCCCAGCATTTT.